These T cell receptor beta chains were read from a single sample in a study of tumor and adjacent non-tumor tissue in lung cancer. TCRdb ran MiXCR on the multiplex PCR reads and lists one entry per CDR3 protein. Among tens of thousands of distinct CDR3 sequences listed, around four fifths were seen once. Sequencing used lung tumor tissue. The source is a man aged 60 to 69 with non-small cell lung cancer. Each CDR3 is given with its conserved first and last residue. D genes are given only for firm matches. Not all rows give a size; the values are once, few, many and, for expanded clones, a class.

clone size: -
J gene: TRBJ1-5
D gene: TRBD1
V gene: TRBV6-1
CDR3 DNA: TGTGTCAGCAGTAAATTACGACAGGGTTCTCAGCCCCACCATTTT
CDR3 protein: CVSSKLRQGSQPHHF

clone size: -
J gene: TRBJ1-2
D gene: -
V gene: TRBV7-9
CDR3 DNA: TGTGCCAGCAGCTTAACGGAGGGGCAGACCTACGGCTACACCTTC
CDR3 protein: CASSLTEGQTYGYTF

clone size: -
J gene: TRBJ1-5
D gene: -
V gene: TRBV20-1
CDR3 DNA: TGCATTGCTAGTGTTGGGCTAAGTCAGCCCCAGCATTTT
CDR3 protein: CIASVGLSQPQHF

clone size: few
J gene: TRBJ2-5
D gene: -
V gene: TRBV29-1
CDR3 DNA: TGCAGAGTTGATGTGGGGGCCCGAGAGAAACAGTACTTC
CDR3 protein: CRVDVGAREKQYF

clone size: few
J gene: TRBJ2-2
D gene: -
V gene: TRBV11-1
CDR3 DNA: TGTGCCCGCAGCTGTTCTAGTGGCACCGGGGAGCTGTTTTTT
CDR3 protein: CARSCSSGTGELFF

clone size: many
J gene: TRBJ2-7
D gene: -
V gene: TRBV5-5
CDR3 DNA: TGTGCCAGCAGCGCCGGGCTGGGCTACGAGCAGTACTTC
CDR3 protein: CASSAGLGYEQYF

clone size: -
J gene: TRBJ2-5
D gene: -
V gene: TRBV29-1
CDR3 DNA: TGCAGCGCCCTGGGATATCAGGTGGAGACCCAGTACTTC
CDR3 protein: CSALGYQVETQYF

clone size: once
J gene: TRBJ1-5
D gene: -
V gene: TRBV20-1
CDR3 DNA: TGCCGTGCTGAGGGCGTCGGGACACTGAGCTGGTATATCAATCAGCCCCAGCATTTT
CDR3 protein: CRAEGVGTLSWYINQPQHF

clone size: -
J gene: TRBJ1-2
D gene: -
V gene: TRBV6-1
CDR3 DNA: TGTGCCAGCAGTGACCCAGGGAAGTATGGCTACACCTTC
CDR3 protein: CASSDPGKYGYTF

clone size: -
J gene: TRBJ1-5
D gene: TRBD1
V gene: TRBV20-1
CDR3 DNA: TGCAATGTACCCTCCGGGACAGGCCATCAGCCCCAGCATTTT
CDR3 protein: CNVPSGTGHQPQHF

clone size: -
J gene: TRBJ2-2
D gene: TRBD1
V gene: TRBV29-1
CDR3 DNA: TGCAGAGGGCCGGGACAGGGACCCACCGAGGAGCCGTTTTTT
CDR3 protein: CRGPGQGPTEEPFF

clone size: -
J gene: TRBJ2-3
D gene: -
V gene: TRBV6-1
CDR3 DNA: TGTGCCACCCGACACACTGATATGCAGTATTTT
CDR3 protein: CATRHTDMQYF

clone size: -
J gene: TRBJ2-2
D gene: TRBD2
V gene: TRBV6-5
CDR3 DNA: TGTGCCAGCAGTCCATCGGCGGGAGCGACGAACACCGAGGAGCCGTTTTTT
CDR3 protein: CASSPSAGATNTEEPFF

clone size: -
J gene: TRBJ1-5
D gene: -
V gene: TRBV20-1
CDR3 DNA: TGCAGTGCGGAAATCCCCTTCCGCAGCAATCAGCCCCAGCATTTT
CDR3 protein: CSAEIPFRSNQPQHF

clone size: many
J gene: TRBJ2-7
D gene: TRBD2
V gene: TRBV11-2
CDR3 DNA: TGTGCCAGCACCCGAAAGACGGGAACTCAAGCGGGAGTACGGTCCTACGAGCAGTACTTC
CDR3 protein: CASTRKTGTQAGVRSYEQYF

clone size: many
J gene: TRBJ2-1
D gene: TRBD1
V gene: TRBV12-3/TRBV12-4
CDR3 DNA: TGTGCCAGCAGTTTTCGGCAGGGGGCCTACAATGAGCAGTTCTTC
CDR3 protein: CASSFRQGAYNEQFF